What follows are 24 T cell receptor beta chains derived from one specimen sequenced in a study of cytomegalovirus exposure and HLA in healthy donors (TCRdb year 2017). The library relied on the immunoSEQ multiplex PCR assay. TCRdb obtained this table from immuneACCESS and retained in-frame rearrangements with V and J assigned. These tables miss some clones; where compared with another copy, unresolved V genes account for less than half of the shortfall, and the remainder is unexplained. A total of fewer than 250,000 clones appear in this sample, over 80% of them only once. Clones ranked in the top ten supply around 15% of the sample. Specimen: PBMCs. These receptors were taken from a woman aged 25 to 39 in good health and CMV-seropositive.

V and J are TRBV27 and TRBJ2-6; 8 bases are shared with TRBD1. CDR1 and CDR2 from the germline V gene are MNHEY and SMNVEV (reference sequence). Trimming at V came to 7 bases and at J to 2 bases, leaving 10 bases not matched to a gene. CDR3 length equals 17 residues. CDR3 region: CASKPGGPNTGANVLTF. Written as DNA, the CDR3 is TGTGCCAGCAAACCAGGGGGCCCGAATACTGGGGCCAACGTCCTGACTTTC.

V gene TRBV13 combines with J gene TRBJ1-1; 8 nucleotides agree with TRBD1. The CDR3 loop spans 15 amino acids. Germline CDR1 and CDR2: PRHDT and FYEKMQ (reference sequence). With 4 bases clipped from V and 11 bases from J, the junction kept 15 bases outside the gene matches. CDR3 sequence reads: CASSSSGMGQAGAFF. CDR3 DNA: TGTGCCAGCAGCTCAAGCGGGATGGGACAGGCGGGCGCTTTCTTT.

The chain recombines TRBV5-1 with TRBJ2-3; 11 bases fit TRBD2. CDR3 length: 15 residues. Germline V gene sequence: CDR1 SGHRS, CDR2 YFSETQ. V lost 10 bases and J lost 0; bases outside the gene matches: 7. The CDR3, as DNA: TGCGCCGGCCTGACTAGCGGGATAAGCACAGATACGCAGTATTTT. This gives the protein CAGLTSGISTDTQYF.

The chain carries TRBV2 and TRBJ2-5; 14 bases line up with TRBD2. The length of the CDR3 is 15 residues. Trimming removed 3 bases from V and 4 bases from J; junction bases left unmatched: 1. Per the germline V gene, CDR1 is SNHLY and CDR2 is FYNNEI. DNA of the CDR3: TGTGCCAGCAGTGAGGGACTAGCGGGGGTAGAGACCCAGTACTTC. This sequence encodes CASSEGLAGVETQYF. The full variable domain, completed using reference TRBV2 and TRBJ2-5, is EPEVTQTPSHQVTQMGQEVILRCVPISNHLYFYWYRQILGQKVEFLVSFYNNEISEKSEIFDDQFSVERPDGSNFTLKIRSTKLEDSAMYFCASSEGLAGVETQYFGPGTRLLVL.

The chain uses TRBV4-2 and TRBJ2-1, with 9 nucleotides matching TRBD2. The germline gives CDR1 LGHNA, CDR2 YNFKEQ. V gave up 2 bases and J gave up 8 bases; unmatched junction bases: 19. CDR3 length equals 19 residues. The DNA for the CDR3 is TGTGCCAGCAGCCAAATTGATCTAGCGGGACTCTCCAAAGCATATGAGCAGTTCTTC. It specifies CASSQIDLAGLSKAYEQFF.

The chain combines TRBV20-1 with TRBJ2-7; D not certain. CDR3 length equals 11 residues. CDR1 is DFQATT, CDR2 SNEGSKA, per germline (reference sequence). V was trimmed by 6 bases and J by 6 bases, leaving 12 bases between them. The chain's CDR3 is CSATLFAEQYF. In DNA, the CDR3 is TGCAGTGCGACCCTCTTCGCCGAGCAGTACTTC.

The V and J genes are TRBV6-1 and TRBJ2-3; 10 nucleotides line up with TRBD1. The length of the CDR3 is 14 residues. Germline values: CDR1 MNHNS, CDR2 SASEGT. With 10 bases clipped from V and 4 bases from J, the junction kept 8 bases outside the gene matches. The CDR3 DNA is TGTGCCACCTCAGACAGGGGGCCCCCAGATACGCAGTATTTT. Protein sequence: CATSDRGPPDTQYF.

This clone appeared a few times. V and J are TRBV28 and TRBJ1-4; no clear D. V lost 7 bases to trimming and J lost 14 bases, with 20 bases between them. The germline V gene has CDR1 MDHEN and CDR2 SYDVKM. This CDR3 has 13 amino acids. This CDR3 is CASTKPGSDWLFF. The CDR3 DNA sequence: TGTGCCAGCACAAAACCTGGATCAGACTGGCTGTTTTTT.

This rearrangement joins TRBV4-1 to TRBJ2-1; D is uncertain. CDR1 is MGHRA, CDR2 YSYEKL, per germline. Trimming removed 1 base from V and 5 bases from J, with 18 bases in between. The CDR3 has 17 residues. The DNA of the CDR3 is TGCGCCAGCAGCCAAGGAAGGCTTTTACGGCCCCACAATGAGCAGTTCTTC. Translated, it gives CASSQGRLLRPHNEQFF.

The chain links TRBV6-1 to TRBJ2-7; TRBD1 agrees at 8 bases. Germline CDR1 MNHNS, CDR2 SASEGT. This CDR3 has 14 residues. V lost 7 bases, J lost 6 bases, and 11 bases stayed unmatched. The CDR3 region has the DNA TGTGCCAGCAAACCGACAGGGGATAAGGGCGAGCAGTACTTC. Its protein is CASKPTGDKGEQYF.

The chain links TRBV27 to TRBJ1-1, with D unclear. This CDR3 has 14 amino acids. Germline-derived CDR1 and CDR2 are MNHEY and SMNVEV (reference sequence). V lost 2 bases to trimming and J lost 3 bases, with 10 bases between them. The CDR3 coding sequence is TGTGCCAGCAGTTTAAAGTCAGAGGACACTGAAGCTTTCTTT. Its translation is CASSLKSEDTEAFF.

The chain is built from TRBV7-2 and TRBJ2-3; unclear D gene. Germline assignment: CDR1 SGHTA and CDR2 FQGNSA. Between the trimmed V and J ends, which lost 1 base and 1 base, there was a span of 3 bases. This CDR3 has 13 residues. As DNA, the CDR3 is TGTGCCAGCAGCTTAGGGGGCACAGATACGCAGTATTTT. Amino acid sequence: CASSLGGTDTQYF.

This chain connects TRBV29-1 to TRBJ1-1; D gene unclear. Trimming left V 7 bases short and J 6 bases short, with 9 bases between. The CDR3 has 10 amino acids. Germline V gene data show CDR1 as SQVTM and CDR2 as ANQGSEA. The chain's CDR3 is CSGGTAEAFF. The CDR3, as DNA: TGCAGCGGGGGAACAGCTGAAGCTTTCTTT.

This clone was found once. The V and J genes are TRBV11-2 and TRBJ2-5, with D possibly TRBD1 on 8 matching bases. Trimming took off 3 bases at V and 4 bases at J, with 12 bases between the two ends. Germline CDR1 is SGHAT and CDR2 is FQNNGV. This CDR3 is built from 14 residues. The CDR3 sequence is CASSFTGGGETQYF. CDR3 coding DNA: TGTGCCAGCAGCTTTACAGGGGGGGGAGAGACCCAGTACTTC.

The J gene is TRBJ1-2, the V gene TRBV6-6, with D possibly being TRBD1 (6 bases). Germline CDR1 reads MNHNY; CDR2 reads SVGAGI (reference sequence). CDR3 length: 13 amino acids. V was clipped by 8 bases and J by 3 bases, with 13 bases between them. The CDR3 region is CASLDTGYYGYTF. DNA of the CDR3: TGTGCCAGCTTAGATACAGGGTACTATGGCTACACCTTC.

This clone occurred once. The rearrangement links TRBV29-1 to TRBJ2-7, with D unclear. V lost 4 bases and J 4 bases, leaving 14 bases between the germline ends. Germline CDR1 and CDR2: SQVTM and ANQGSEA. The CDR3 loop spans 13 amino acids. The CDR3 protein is CSVGLQSGYEQYF. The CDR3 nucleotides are TGCAGCGTTGGTCTCCAGAGTGGATACGAGCAGTACTTC.

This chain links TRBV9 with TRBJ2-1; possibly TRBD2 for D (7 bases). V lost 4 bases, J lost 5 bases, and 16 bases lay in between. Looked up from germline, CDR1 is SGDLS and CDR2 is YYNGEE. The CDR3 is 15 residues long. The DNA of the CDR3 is TGTGCCAGCAGCTACGGGGGGCGGGAAGACAATGAGCAGTTCTTC. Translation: CASSYGGREDNEQFF.

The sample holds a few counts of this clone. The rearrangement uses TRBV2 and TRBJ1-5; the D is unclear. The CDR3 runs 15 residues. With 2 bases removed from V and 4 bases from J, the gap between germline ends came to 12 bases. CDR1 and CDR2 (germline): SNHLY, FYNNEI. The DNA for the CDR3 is TGTGCCAGCAGTGAAAGGTACAGACTAAATCAGCCCCAGCATTTT. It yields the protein CASSERYRLNQPQHF. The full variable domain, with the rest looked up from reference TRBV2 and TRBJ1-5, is EPEVTQTPSHQVTQMGQEVILRCVPISNHLYFYWYRQILGQKVEFLVSFYNNEISEKSEIFDDQFSVERPDGSNFTLKIRSTKLEDSAMYFCASSERYRLNQPQHFGDGTRLSIL.

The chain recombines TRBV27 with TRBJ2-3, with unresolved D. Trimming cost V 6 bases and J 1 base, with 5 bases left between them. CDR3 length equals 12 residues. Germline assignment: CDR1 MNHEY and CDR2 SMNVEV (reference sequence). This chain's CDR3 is CASRDRTDTQYF. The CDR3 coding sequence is TGTGCCAGCAGGGACCGCACAGATACGCAGTATTTT.

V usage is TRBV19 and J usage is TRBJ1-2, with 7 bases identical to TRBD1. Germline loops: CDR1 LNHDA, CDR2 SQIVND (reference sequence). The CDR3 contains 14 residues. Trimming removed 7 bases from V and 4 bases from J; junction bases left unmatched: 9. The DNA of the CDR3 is TGTGCCAGTACGCCCCCAACAGGGGCCTATGGCTACACCTTC. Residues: CASTPPTGAYGYTF. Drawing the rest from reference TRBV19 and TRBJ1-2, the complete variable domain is DGGITQSPKYLFRKEGQNVTLSCEQNLNHDAMYWYRQDPGQGLRLIYYSQIVNDFQKGDIAEGYSVSREKKESFPLTVTSAQKNPTAFYLCASTPPTGAYGYTFGSGTRLTVV.

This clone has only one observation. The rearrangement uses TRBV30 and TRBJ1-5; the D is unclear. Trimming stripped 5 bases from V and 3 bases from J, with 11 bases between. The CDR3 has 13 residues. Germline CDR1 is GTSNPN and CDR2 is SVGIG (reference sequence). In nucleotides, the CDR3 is TGTGCCTGGTCAGCCGGTTACAATCAGCCCCAGCATTTT. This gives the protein CAWSAGYNQPQHF.

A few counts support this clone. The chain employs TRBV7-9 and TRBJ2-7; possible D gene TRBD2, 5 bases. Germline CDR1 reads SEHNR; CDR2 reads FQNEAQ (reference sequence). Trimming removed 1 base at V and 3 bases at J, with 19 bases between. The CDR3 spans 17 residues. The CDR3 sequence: CASSLVSGDRAFYEQYF. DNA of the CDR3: TGTGCCAGCAGCTTAGTGAGCGGAGATAGGGCGTTCTACGAGCAGTACTTC.

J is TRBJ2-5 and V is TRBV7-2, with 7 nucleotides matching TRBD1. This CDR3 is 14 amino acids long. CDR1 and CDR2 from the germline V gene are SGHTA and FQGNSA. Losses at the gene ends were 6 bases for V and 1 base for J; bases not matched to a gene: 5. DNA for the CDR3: TGTGCCAGCAGTTACGACAGGGTCCAAGAGACCCAGTACTTC. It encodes CASSYDRVQETQYF.

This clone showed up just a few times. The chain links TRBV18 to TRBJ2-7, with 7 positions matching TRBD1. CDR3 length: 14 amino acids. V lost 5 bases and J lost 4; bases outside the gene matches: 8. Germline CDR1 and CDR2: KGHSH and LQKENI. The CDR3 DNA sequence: TGTGCCAGCTCATCCGACAGGGAAACTTACGAGCAGTACTTC. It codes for CASSSDRETYEQYF.